The next 25 T cell receptor beta chains were all read from a single sample in a study of blood T cell repertoires in COVID-19. Produced via immunoSEQ multiplex PCR; TCRdb's table is partial and in-frame only. The table includes about 260,000 clones, around nine tenths detected once. Sequencing was performed on peripheral blood. The source is a woman between 65 and 79 years old with COVID-19, enrolled during active disease.

A few counts support this clone. The CDR3: CASSQDSSGIYEQYF. CDR3 nucleotides: TGCGCCAGCAGCCAAGATTCTAGCGGGATCTACGAGCAGTACTTC. The V gene is TRBV4-1, the J gene TRBJ2-7; 9 bases line up with TRBD2. V lost 0 bases and J lost 3; bases outside the gene matches: 3. The CDR3 length is 15 residues. CDR1 and CDR2 (germline): MGHRA, YSYEKL.

The chain combines TRBV2 with TRBJ1-2; no definite D call. V was clipped by 8 bases and J by 7 bases, with 11 bases between them. Germline V CDR1 and CDR2: SNHLY, FYNNEI. CDR3 size: 11 residues. CDR3 sequence reads: CASHRHGGYTF. The CDR3 nucleotides read TGTGCCAGCCACCGTCACGGTGGCTACACCTTC.

This clone was picked up one time. The rearrangement joins TRBV11-3 to TRBJ1-2; D perhaps matches TRBD1 (6 bases). With 3 bases removed from V and 3 bases from J, the gap between germline ends came to 8 bases. Germline CDR1 SGHNT, CDR2 YENEEA. The CDR3 runs 13 residues. The CDR3 reads CASSFDRYYGYTF. The CDR3 bases are TGTGCCAGCAGCTTCGACAGGTACTATGGCTACACCTTC.

The V call is TRBV7-3, the J call TRBJ2-5; the match to TRBD2 covers 12 bases. The CDR3 sequence is 18 residues long. After removal of 1 base from V and 4 bases from J, the junction contained 10 bases not matched to a gene. CDR1 is SGHTA and CDR2 is FQGTGA in the germline V gene. This CDR3 is CASSLMGRASGRGETQYF. Written as DNA, the CDR3 is TGTGCCAGCAGCTTAATGGGCCGGGCTAGCGGGAGGGGAGAGACCCAGTACTTC.

This chain links TRBV27 with TRBJ1-5; a possible D gene is TRBD1 (6 bases). Germline CDR1 MNHEY, CDR2 SMNVEV (reference sequence). V was clipped by 6 bases and J by 5 bases, with 17 bases between them. This CDR3 region has 15 residues. CDR3 sequence: CASSLDRDTYQPQHF. Here the CDR3 DNA reads TGTGCCAGCAGCCTCGACCGGGACACTTATCAGCCCCAGCATTTT.

The V call is TRBV29-1, the J call TRBJ2-7; 7 bases line up with TRBD2. Trimming at V came to 4 bases and at J to 6 bases, leaving 9 bases not matched to a gene. The CDR3 has 13 amino acids. Germline-derived CDR1 and CDR2 are SQVTM and ANQGSEA. In DNA, the CDR3 is TGCAGCGTTGGAAAAGCGGGACTGGGCGAGCAGTACTTC. Amino acid sequence: CSVGKAGLGEQYF.

This rearrangement joins TRBV11-2 to TRBJ2-2, with TRBD2 matching over 10 bases. In germline, CDR1 is SGHAT, CDR2 FQNNGV. The CDR3 consists of 19 residues. The V and J ends lost 0 bases and 5 bases, in that order; junction bases with no gene match: 12. The CDR3 protein is CASSLDRVSPSGRTGELFF. CDR3 DNA: TGTGCCAGCAGCTTAGATCGGGTCTCTCCTAGCGGGAGAACCGGGGAGCTGTTTTTT. Full variable domain (outside the CDR3, taken from reference TRBV11-2 and TRBJ2-2): EAGVAQSPRYKIIEKRQSVAFWCNPISGHATLYWYQQILGQGPKLLIQFQNNGVVDDSQLPKDRFSAERLKGVDSTLKIQPAKLEDSAVYLCASSLDRVSPSGRTGELFFGEGSRLTVL.

This chain's CDR3 is CASSLGRGIEKLFF. CDR3 DNA sequence: TGTGCCAGCAGCTTAGGCAGGGGGATTGAAAAACTGTTTTTT. The genes are TRBV7-9 and TRBJ1-4; TRBD1 agrees at 7 bases. This CDR3 has 14 residues. Germline V gives CDR1 SEHNR, CDR2 FQNEAQ (reference sequence). The ends lost 1 base at V and 7 bases at J; junction bases unmatched: 3.

The CDR3 DNA follows: TGCAGCGATTTACTAGCGGGAGATTACGAGCAGTACTTC. Residues: CSDLLAGDYEQYF. The chain carries TRBV29-1 and TRBJ2-7; TRBD2 aligns across 11 bases. After removal of 7 bases from V and 4 bases from J, the junction contained 6 bases not matched to a gene. The CDR3 loop spans 13 amino acids. The germline gives CDR1 SQVTM, CDR2 ANQGSEA.

This chain links TRBV21-1 with TRBJ2-7; the table's D call, TRBD2, was not checked against the DNA. TRBV21-1 is annotated as a pseudogene. CDR3 length: 19 residues. CDR3 sequence (DNA): TGTGCCAGCAGCCTCAGCGGTGCCGAGAGAAATATAAGGTCCTACGAGCAGTACTTC. It specifies CASSLSGAERNIRSYEQYF.

The rearrangement links TRBV28 to TRBJ1-5; 7 bases match TRBD1. The CDR3 contains 15 residues. After removal of 2 bases from V and 7 bases from J, the junction contained 8 bases not matched to a gene. In germline, CDR1 is MDHEN, CDR2 SYDVKM. This chain's CDR3 is CASSLRLTGLQPQHF. DNA for the CDR3: TGTGCCAGCAGTTTACGACTGACAGGGTTACAGCCCCAGCATTTT.

The V call is TRBV30, the J call TRBJ2-6; 7 bases line up with TRBD1. Trimming at V came to 7 bases and at J to 2 bases, leaving 2 bases not matched to a gene. This CDR3 has 13 amino acids. Germline V gene sequence: CDR1 GTSNPN, CDR2 SVGIG (reference sequence). DNA for the CDR3: TGTGCCTACGACAGGGCTGGGGCCAACGTCCTGACTTTC. This translates into CAYDRAGANVLTF.

This chain connects TRBV29-1 to TRBJ2-7; TRBD2 agrees at 7 bases. The V gene's germline CDR1 is SQVTM and CDR2 ANQGSEA. Trimming cost V 3 bases and J 4 bases; bases outside gene matches: 12. This CDR3 has 15 residues. The CDR3 reads CSVDSEASGQYEQYF. The DNA for the CDR3 is TGCAGCGTTGACAGCGAGGCTAGCGGACAATACGAGCAGTACTTC.

V is TRBV3-1 (or the pseudogene TRBV3-2) and J is TRBJ2-7, with 9 positions matching TRBD1. The CDR3 consists of 15 residues. V shed 4 bases, J shed 2 bases, and the junction held 6 bases outside the gene matches. Germline assignment: CDR1 LGHDT and CDR2 YNNKEL (reference sequence). The CDR3 is CASSPPGTGPYEQYF. The CDR3 bases are TGTGCCAGCAGCCCCCCTGGGACAGGGCCCTACGAGCAGTACTTC.

This clone showed up just once. This chain connects TRBV5-8 to TRBJ2-1; 8 nucleotides match TRBD2. The CDR3 totals 15 residues. Germline V CDR1 and CDR2: SGHTS, YDEGEE. The ends lost 3 bases at V and 4 bases at J; junction bases unmatched: 6. The CDR3: CASSSAGESYNEQFF. DNA for the CDR3: TGTGCCAGCAGCTCAGCGGGAGAATCGTACAATGAGCAGTTCTTC.

This clone has just one count. This rearrangement joins TRBV5-1 to TRBJ2-3; D may be TRBD2 (6 bases). Germline V gene lookup returns CDR1 SGHRS and CDR2 YFSETQ. Trimming pared 7 bases from V and 4 bases from J, leaving 13 bases between. The CDR3 length is 13 residues. The CDR3 loop is CASETGSSDTQYF. The DNA of the CDR3 is TGCGCCAGCGAAACCGGGAGCTCAGATACGCAGTATTTT.

The chain recombines TRBV7-9 with TRBJ1-3, with D possibly matching TRBD1 (6 bases). V gave up 3 bases and J gave up 2 bases, with 14 bases separating them. The CDR3 runs to 16 residues. The germline V gene has CDR1 SEHNR and CDR2 FQNEAQ (reference sequence). The CDR3 spells CASSFEGQLAGNTIYF. CDR3 sequence (DNA): TGTGCCAGCAGCTTCGAAGGACAGCTCGCTGGAAACACCATATATTTT.

The chain links TRBV2 to TRBJ1-6, with TRBD1 as a possible D gene (6 bases). V lost 4 bases and J lost 5, with 12 bases in between. Germline V gene sequence: CDR1 SNHLY, CDR2 FYNNEI. The CDR3 loop spans 15 amino acids. CDR3 region: CASSGGGPNNSPLHF. In DNA, the CDR3 is TGTGCCAGCAGTGGGGGGGGCCCCAATAATTCACCCCTCCACTTT.

The chain employs TRBV19 and TRBJ1-2; no definite D call. CDR3 size: 15 residues. The V end was cut by 7 bases, the J end by 8 bases, with 23 bases between. The germline CDR1 and CDR2 sequences are LNHDA and SQIVND (reference sequence). The CDR3 reads CASTPQDTGVSGYTF. The DNA of the CDR3 is TGTGCCAGTACTCCCCAAGATACGGGTGTAAGCGGCTACACCTTC.

This clone has only a few counts. The chain joins TRBV4-3 to TRBJ2-7; no reliable D call. The CDR3 runs to 14 residues. V gave up 2 bases and J gave up 6 bases, with 14 bases separating them. Germline lookup yields CDR1 LGHNA and CDR2 YSLEER. The CDR3, as DNA: TGCGCCAGCAGCCAACACCACTCGAACTCCGAGCAGTACTTC. It specifies CASSQHHSNSEQYF.

This clone was recorded only once. The chain links TRBV5-1 to TRBJ2-7; D not certain. Trimming removed 4 bases at V and 4 bases at J, with 9 bases between. This CDR3 has 12 residues. Looked up from germline, CDR1 is SGHRS and CDR2 is YFSETQ. The CDR3 spells CASSGARYEQYF. The CDR3 DNA follows: TGCGCCAGCAGCGGAGCTCGATACGAGCAGTACTTC.

The V gene is TRBV4-1, the J gene TRBJ2-2; 7 bases agree with TRBD2. CDR1 is MGHRA, CDR2 YSYEKL, per germline. Germline trimming cut 4 bases from V and 1 base from J; bases unmatched to any gene: 9. This CDR3 has 17 amino acids. The CDR3 nucleotides read TGCGCCAGCAGCCCCCGGGGGGTACCATTGAACACCGGGGAGCTGTTTTTT. Translating gives CASSPRGVPLNTGELFF.

The chain uses TRBV28 and TRBJ1-1; TRBD1 is a possible D gene (5 bases). The CDR3 totals 12 residues. Per the germline V gene, CDR1 is MDHEN and CDR2 is SYDVKM. With 3 bases removed from V and 8 bases from J, the gap between germline ends came to 10 bases. CDR3 DNA sequence: TGTGCCAGCAGTTTGACACAGGTCGAAGCTTTCTTT. This codes for CASSLTQVEAFF.

This chain links TRBV5-6 with TRBJ1-2; TRBD1 agrees at 8 bases. CDR3 length: 15 amino acids. Germline assignment: CDR1 SGHDT and CDR2 YYEEEE. V lost 4 bases, J lost 4 bases, and 9 bases stayed unmatched. The CDR3 spells CASSPGTGGLYGYTF. In DNA, the CDR3 is TGTGCCAGCAGCCCTGGCACAGGGGGGCTCTATGGCTACACCTTC.

The chain carries TRBV3-1 (or the pseudogene TRBV3-2) and TRBJ2-5; 9 nucleotides align to TRBD2. The CDR3 covers 16 residues. V lost 1 base to trimming and J lost 2 bases; unmatched junction nucleotides: 5. From germline, CDR1 is LGHDT and CDR2 YNNKEL (reference sequence). This chain's CDR3 is CASSQAGLAGQETQYF. The CDR3 bases are TGTGCCAGCAGCCAAGCGGGGCTAGCGGGACAAGAGACCCAGTACTTC.